This T cell receptor (beta chain) was sequenced during a study of blood T cell repertoires in COVID-19. Study-wide background: Acute-phase and convalescent COVID-19 samples originated in the United States, Italy and Spain. PBMCs, B-cell-depleted T cells, or T cells provided the cDNA or gDNA that made up the material.

A few counts support this clone. The CDR3 runs to 13 residues. Germline values: CDR1 LGHNA, CDR2 YSLEER. V gave up 2 bases and J gave up 7 bases; unmatched junction bases: 4. Original data processing: Scientists estimated how many nucleated cells there were by amplifying reference gene primers. TCRdb's copy holds only in-frame clones and misses some; the assay was immunoSEQ multiplex PCR. The V and J calls and clone size are taken from that table; D and trimming were inferred from the DNA. The sample has 100,000 to 150,000 clones, more than 70% seen once; the top ten hold 5.9%. This TCR was recovered from a man aged 80 or over with active or convalescent COVID-19. V and J are TRBV4-3 and TRBJ1-1; 7 bases fit TRBD1. The sample taken for sequencing was peripheral blood. Here the CDR3 reads CASSQRTGSEAFF. CDR3 nucleotides: TGCGCCAGCAGCCAAAGGACAGGTAGTGAAGCTTTCTTT.